The following is a T cell receptor (beta chain) sequence with its context. Authors' data handling: Reference gene primer amplification gave estimated nucleated cell counts. Using immunoSEQ multiplex PCR, the repertoire was profiled, and TCRdb retains in-frame clones only, with some absent. V and J calls and clone size are as listed in that table; D and trimming were resolved from the DNA. The table records hundreds of thousands of clones, about 90% of them present only once. This entry comes from a study of blood T cell repertoires in COVID-19. For the study at large: T cells, B-cell-depleted T cells, or PBMCs provided the cDNA or gDNA that served as material.

Germline V CDR1 and CDR2: SGHDT, YYEEEE. V lost 3 bases and J 2 bases, leaving 13 bases between the germline ends. This CDR3 contains 15 residues. This receptor was obtained from a man in his late teens or twenties with active or convalescent COVID-19. The chain employs TRBV5-6 and TRBJ2-3; possibly TRBD2 for D (5 bases). Input material: peripheral blood. Written as DNA, the CDR3 is TGTGCCAGCAGCTACGGACTGATACCCACAGATACGCAGTATTTT. Amino acid sequence: CASSYGLIPTDTQYF.